This T cell receptor (beta chain) stems from a study of blood T cells in healthy people across ages. Alongside a J-beta primer mix, a sample-barcoded 5' primer served in a second PCR lasting roughly 6 to 11 cycles. TCRdb re-called the 5' RACE reads with MiXCR, one entry per CDR3 protein. The table has some 920,000 distinct CDR3 sequences, roughly 47% seen once. The V end lost 8 bases, the J end lost 3 bases, and 16 bases lay between the germline ends. CDR1 and CDR2 (germline): ENHRY, SYGVKD. The CDR3 runs to 14 residues. This clonotype was observed a handful of times. Its antigen is as yet unknown. Study-level results: The unsorted PBMCs prevented any conclusive comparison of naive versus antigen-experienced cells. It was the long-lived donors that had more naive CD4+ cells and higher diversity than aged donors. The study regarded diversity estimates from one million T cells as underestimates.

V and J are TRBV10-3 and TRBJ1-2; maybe TRBD1 (5 bases). The sequencing input was blood. This receptor was taken from a woman aged 60-75 years in good health. CDR3 amino acids: CAIWDERQHYGYTF. The CDR3 region has the DNA TGTGCCATCTGGGACGAAAGACAGCACTATGGCTACACCTTC.